This T cell receptor (beta chain) originates from a study of CD8 T cells in Susac syndrome. RNA totalling 0.5 to 1 ug underwent reverse transcription with random hexamers. TCRdb independently ran MiXCR on the immunoSEQ multiplex PCR reads; one entry per CDR3 protein. The data contain some 400,000 distinct CDR3 sequences, approximately 85% of them singletons. This CDR3 has 16 amino acids. Trimming cost V 4 bases and J 2 bases; bases outside gene matches: 8. Germline lookup yields CDR1 SGHRS and CDR2 YFSETQ. Sample: CD8+ T cells from PBMCs. This receptor was taken from a human donor with multiple sclerosis. The rearrangement links TRBV5-1 to TRBJ2-5, with 10 nucleotides matching TRBD1. CDR3 amino acids: CASSPGTGASQETQYF. Here the CDR3 DNA reads TGCGCCAGCAGCCCAGGGACAGGGGCCTCACAAGAGACCCAGTACTTC. Supplemented by reference TRBV5-1 and TRBJ2-5, the full variable domain reads KAGVTQTPRYLIKTRGQQVTLSCSPISGHRSVSWYQQTPGQGLQFLFEYFSETQRNKGNFPGRFSGRQFSNSRSEMNVSTLELGDSALYLCASSPGTGASQETQYFGPGTRLLVL.